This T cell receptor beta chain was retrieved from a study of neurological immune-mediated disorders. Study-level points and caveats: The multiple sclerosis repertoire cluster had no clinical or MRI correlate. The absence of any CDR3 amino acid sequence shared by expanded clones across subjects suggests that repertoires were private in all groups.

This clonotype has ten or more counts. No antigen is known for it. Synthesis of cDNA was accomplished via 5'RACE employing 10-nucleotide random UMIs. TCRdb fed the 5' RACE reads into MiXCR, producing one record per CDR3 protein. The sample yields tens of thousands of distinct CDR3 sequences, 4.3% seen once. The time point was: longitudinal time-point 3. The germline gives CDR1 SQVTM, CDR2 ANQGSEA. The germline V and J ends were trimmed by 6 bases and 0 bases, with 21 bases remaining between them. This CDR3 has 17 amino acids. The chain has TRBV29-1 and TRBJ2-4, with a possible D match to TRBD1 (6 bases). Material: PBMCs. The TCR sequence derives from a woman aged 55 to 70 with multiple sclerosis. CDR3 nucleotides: TGCAGCGTCGCGACAGGCACTATCACTTTAGCCAAAAACATTCAGTACTTC. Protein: CSVATGTITLAKNIQYF. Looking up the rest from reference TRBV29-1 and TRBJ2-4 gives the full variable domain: SAVISQKPSRDICQRGTSLTIQCQVDSQVTMMFWYRQQPGQSLTLIATANQGSEATYESGFVIDKFPISRPNLTFSTLTVSNMSPEDSSIYLCSVATGTITLAKNIQYFGAGTRLSVL.